Below, 19 T cell receptor beta chains from the same sample are listed, as sequenced in a study of T cells in women clearing cervical HPV infection. This table comes from immunoSEQ multiplex PCR, and its TCRdb copy is limited to in-frame clones, with some not included. Recorded for this sample: tens of thousands of clones. What was sequenced was blood buffy coat. All receptors come from a woman aged 18 to 75 with a cervical HPV16 infection that either progressed to CIN3+ or cleared (not recorded which).

Remarks on this clone: The read stops 3 residues short of the end of the CDR3; the missing end is completed from the germline J gene. The chain uses TRBV19 and TRBJ2-5, with 9 bases that match TRBD2. V shed 1 base and J 5 bases; nucleotides not matched to a gene: 8. The CDR3 runs 16 residues. Germline CDR1 is LNHDA and CDR2 is SQIVND (reference sequence). The chain's CDR3 is CASSIVPTSGRETQYF. The CDR3 bases that were read are TGTGCCAGTAGTATAGTTCCGACGAGCGGGAGGGAGACC.

As concerns this clone: The read finishes 3 residues shy of the CDR3 end, and the germline J gene is used to complete it. The chain couples TRBV20-1 to TRBJ1-2; 9 bases align to TRBD1. The V gene's germline CDR1 is DFQATT and CDR2 SNEGSKA (reference sequence). The CDR3 is made up of 15 amino acids. The junction had 10 bases not matched to a gene; V was cut back by 8 bases and J by 0 bases. CDR3 amino acids: CSYQTGGPANYGYTF. CDR3 bases read: TGCAGTTACCAAACAGGGGGCCCGGCTAACTATGGC.

Worth noting for this clone: The read terminates 3 residues before the CDR3 end, so the remaining end is supplied by the germline J gene. The chain has TRBV30 and TRBJ2-2; 10 bases agree with TRBD2. The CDR3 extends over 16 amino acids. The germline V gene has CDR1 GTSNPN and CDR2 SVGIG (reference sequence). CDR3 region: CAWSALAGVGANVLFF. The DNA read from the CDR3 is TGTGCCTGGAGTGCGCTAGCGGGAGTTGGGGCCAACGTG. The full variable domain, rest sourced from reference TRBV30 and TRBJ2-2, is SQTIHQWPATLVQPVGSPLSLECTVEGTSNPNLYWYRQAAGRGLQLLFYSVGIGQISSEVPQNLSASRPQDRQFILSSKKLLLSDSGFYLCAWSALAGVGANVLFFGEGSRLTVL.

On this clone itself: The read gets to within 3 residues of the CDR3 end, and the germline J gene fills in the rest. This rearrangement joins TRBV30 to TRBJ1-4; 8 bases match TRBD1. The CDR3 runs to 17 residues. The germline V gene has CDR1 GTSNPN and CDR2 SVGIG (reference sequence). CDR3 bases read: TGTGCCTGGAGTTATACCGGGACAGGTCCGTCTAATTCACCA. Encoded protein: CAWSYTGTGPSNSP. The whole CDR3 protein is CAWSYTGTGPSNSPLFF.

CDR3 region: CASWGTGETDTQYF. Partial CDR3 DNA: TGTGCCAGTTGGGGGACAGGGGAGACGGATACG. The V gene is TRBV5-4, the J gene TRBJ2-3, with 10 bases that match TRBD1. The read finishes 3 residues shy of the CDR3 end, and the germline J gene is used to complete it. The germline V gene has CDR1 SGHNT and CDR2 YYREEE (reference sequence). The CDR3 has 14 amino acids. After removal of 8 bases from V and 6 bases from J, the junction contained 9 bases not matched to a gene.

Of note for this clone: The CDR3 is cut off 3 residues early in the read; its end comes from the germline J gene. This sequence joins TRBV6-1 and TRBJ2-5; 9 bases are a match to TRBD2. The CDR3 is 16 amino acids. Trimming removed 4 bases from V and 1 base from J; junction bases left unmatched: 7. The germline V gene has CDR1 MNHNS and CDR2 SASEGT. The DNA read from the CDR3 is TGTGCCAGCAGTGGGCTGGCTAGCGGGACCCAAGAGACC. Encoded protein: CASSGLASGTQET. The CDR3 as a whole reads CASSGLASGTQETQYF.

Comment on this clone: The missing CDR3 end, 3 residues past where the read stops, is filled in from the germline J gene. The V call is TRBV5-4, the J call TRBJ2-7; no reliable D call. Trimming took off 1 base at V and 0 bases at J, with 8 bases between the two ends. The germline V gene encodes CDR1 SGHNT and CDR2 YYREEE (reference sequence). This CDR3 has 14 amino acids. The DNA read from the CDR3 is TGTGCCAGCAGCTTGTGGCCGATCTCCTACGAG. Amino acids: CASSLWPISYE. The entire CDR3 reads CASSLWPISYEQYF.

Details on this clone: The read gets to within 3 residues of the CDR3 end, and the germline J gene fills in the rest. This chain uses TRBV13 with TRBJ2-1; 7 bases align to TRBD1. Germline V CDR1 and CDR2: PRHDT, FYEKMQ (reference sequence). This CDR3 is 11 amino acids long. J gave up 6 bases and V 8 bases, and 1 base lay outside the gene matches. The CDR3 bases that were read are TGTGCCAGCGAGGGGGCCAATGAG. This translates into CASEGANE. The CDR3 in its entirety is CASEGANEQFF. Supplemented by reference TRBV13 and TRBJ2-1, the full variable domain reads AAGVIQSPRHLIKEKRETATLKCYPIPRHDTVYWYQQGPGQDPQFLISFYEKMQSDKGSIPDRFSAQQFSDYHSELNMSSLELGDSALYFCASEGANEQFFGPGTRLTVL.

The CDR3 region is CASSETSGRGEQFF. The part of the CDR3 DNA that was read is TGTGCCAGCAGCGAGACTAGCGGGAGGGGTGAG. The chain recombines TRBV2 with TRBJ2-1; 14 bases align to TRBD2. The read stops 3 residues short of the end of the CDR3; the missing end is completed from the germline J gene. Per the germline V gene, CDR1 is SNHLY and CDR2 is FYNNEI. The CDR3 spans 14 residues. V was clipped by 6 bases and J by 9 bases; unmatched bases: 4.

Note on this clone: Read data end 3 residues before the CDR3 end; the end is taken from the germline J gene. The rearrangement links TRBV20-1 to TRBJ1-6; the match to TRBD1 covers 10 bases. The CDR3 is 15 amino acids. The germline V gene has CDR1 DFQATT and CDR2 SNEGSKA (reference sequence). The junction had 5 bases not matched to a gene; V was cut back by 5 bases and J by 4 bases. The CDR3 loop reads CSAFRDRGYNSPLHF. The sequenced CDR3 bases are TGCAGTGCTTTCCGGGACAGGGGTTATAATTCACCC.

On this clone: The CDR3 end lies 3 residues beyond the end of the read and is filled in from the germline J gene. This chain connects TRBV30 to TRBJ2-7; 9 bases are shared with TRBD2. CDR1 is GTSNPN and CDR2 is SVGIG in the germline V gene (reference sequence). After removal of 0 bases from V and 5 bases from J, the junction contained 20 bases not matched to a gene. The CDR3 covers 19 residues. CDR3 in amino acids: CAWSVSIPGRAGGRHEQYF. The covered CDR3 bases are TGTGCCTGGAGTGTTTCAATCCCCGGACGGGCGGGAGGGCGACACGAG.

Points on this clone: The CDR3 extends 3 residues past the end of the read, so its final part is completed from the germline J gene. The V gene is TRBV5-1, the J gene TRBJ2-2; 8 bases are shared with TRBD2. CDR1 is SGHRS, CDR2 YFSETQ, per germline. The J segment lost 2 bases and the V segment lost 4 bases, leaving 4 bases of the junction unmatched. This CDR3 contains 15 residues. The DNA read from the CDR3 is TGCGCCAGCAGCATAGGGACTAGTAACACCGGGGAG. It codes for CASSIGTSNTGE. The entire CDR3 sequence reads CASSIGTSNTGELFF.

The chain's CDR3 is CSVEEGTAVQGQKLFF. Partial CDR3 DNA: TGCAGCGTTGAAGAAGGGACAGCCGTCCAAGGGCAAAAA. The V call is TRBV29-1, the J call TRBJ1-4, with 7 nucleotides matching TRBD1. Coverage ceases 3 residues before the CDR3 finishes, and the germline J gene fills in the end. Per the germline V gene, CDR1 is SQVTM and CDR2 is ANQGSEA. J gave up 9 bases and V 0 bases, and 13 bases lay outside the gene matches. This CDR3 is built from 16 residues.

Comments on this clone: The read is 3 residues too short to cover the CDR3 end, so that end is filled in from the germline J gene. The genes are TRBV29-1 and TRBJ1-1; D not resolved. Germline V CDR1 and CDR2: SQVTM, ANQGSEA. This CDR3 has 13 amino acids. Trimming removed 3 bases from V and 2 bases from J, with 10 bases in between. CDR3 bases read: TGCAGCGTTGACAAGGGTGGAAACACTGAA. Translating gives CSVDKGGNTE. The complete CDR3 reads CSVDKGGNTEAFF.

Comments on this clone: Read coverage stops 3 residues before the CDR3 terminus; the germline J gene supplies the remainder. The genes are TRBV19 and TRBJ2-3; the match to TRBD2 covers 8 bases. Germline V gives CDR1 LNHDA, CDR2 SQIVND (reference sequence). This CDR3 comprises 16 residues. The CDR3 here is CASSPSQTSDQETQYF. CDR3 DNA (partial): TGTGCCAGTAGTCCCTCCCAGACTAGCGATCAAGAGACG.

As to this clone: The read terminates 3 residues before the CDR3 end, so the remaining end is supplied by the germline J gene. This chain uses TRBV7-3 with TRBJ2-1, with 9 bases matching TRBD1. This CDR3 has 14 amino acids. V lost 2 bases and J lost 9; bases outside the gene matches: 5. Germline CDR1 and CDR2: SGHTA and FQGTGA. Incomplete CDR3 DNA: TGTGCCAGCAGCTTATACGGGGACAGGGCTGAG. Its protein product is CASSLYGDRAE. The full CDR3 protein is CASSLYGDRAEQFF.

With respect to this clone: Read coverage stops 3 residues before the CDR3 terminus; the germline J gene supplies the remainder. V and J are TRBV19 and TRBJ1-2; D possibly corresponds to TRBD1 (6 bases). CDR1 is LNHDA, CDR2 SQIVND, per germline (reference sequence). The V end lost 4 bases, the J end lost 4 bases, and 16 bases lay between the germline ends. This CDR3 comprises 15 residues. Partial CDR3 DNA: TGTGCCAGTAGTACACACGCGCGGACAGCCTATGGC. Amino acids: CASSTHARTAYG. The complete CDR3 reads CASSTHARTAYGYTF.

A word on this clone: The missing CDR3 end, 3 residues past where the read stops, is filled in from the germline J gene. J is TRBJ1-4 and V is TRBV7-3, with unresolved D. The CDR3 has 14 amino acids. Trimming pared 8 bases from V and 2 bases from J, leaving 12 bases between. Per the germline V gene, CDR1 is SGHTA and CDR2 is FQGTGA. CDR3 sequence reads: CASPRGGTNEKLFF. The sequenced part of the CDR3 DNA is TGTGCCAGCCCGCGAGGAGGGACTAATGAAAAA.

Comment on this clone: The CDR3 goes on 3 residues after the read ends, and that part is filled in from the germline J gene. The chain uses TRBV5-1 and TRBJ2-1; 7 nucleotides match TRBD2. CDR1 is SGHRS and CDR2 is YFSETQ in the germline V gene. The CDR3 spans 13 residues. J was trimmed by 3 bases and V by 4 bases; bases with no gene match: 1. CDR3 sequence: CASSGDYYNEQFF. Incomplete CDR3 DNA: TGCGCCAGCAGCGGGGACTACTACAATGAG.